This T cell receptor (beta chain) comes out of a study of shared clonotypes between healthy human individuals. Clones were read by immunoSEQ multiplex PCR, and TCRdb kept only the in-frame ones, dropping some. This table has some 2.1 million clones, roughly 94% appearing once. Remarks on this clone: Other nucleotide sequences from this sample produce the same CDR3.

The TCR sequence derives from a man between 18 and 35 years old in good health. The sample comprised naive CD4+ T cells sorted from blood. Subset described: CD45RA+ positively selected.

The CDR3 is CASSPGTGAEAFF. The CDR3, as DNA: TGTGCCAGCTCTCCTGGGACAGGCGCTGAAGCTTTCTTT. The chain joins TRBV18 to TRBJ1-1; TRBD1 matches at 8 bases. CDR1 is KGHSH, CDR2 LQKENI, per germline. The CDR3 runs 13 residues. J lost 6 bases, V lost 6 bases, and 6 bases had no gene match.